The clone carrying this T cell receptor (beta chain) has only a few counts. Its antigen is unknown. The data belong to a study of T cell repertoires in cytomegalovirus infection. Study background: A matching HLA type, together with CMV infection, was signaled by public TCR beta signatures. Findings and caveats of the study: Dominating the ex vivo response were HLA-C-restricted CMV-specific TCR beta clonotypes. Using cumulative public TCR beta family frequency, the authors identified those who carried CMV together with the relevant HLA.

TCRdb reprocessed the reads via MiXCR and lists one record per CDR3 protein. The sample holds 250,000 to 300,000 distinct CDR3 sequences, roughly 9.1% seen once. The CDR3 length is 15 residues. Germline assignment: CDR1 SGHTA and CDR2 FQGNSA. V gave up 4 bases and J gave up 5 bases, with 17 bases separating them. J is TRBJ1-1 and V is TRBV7-2; possible D gene TRBD1, 6 bases. Sequencing was performed on PBMCs. The TCR sequence derives from a human donor in good health (CMV status not recorded). Some clones in this sample may be carry-over from other donors' samples. The CDR3: CASSSPAGGRTEAFF. CDR3 coding DNA: TGTGCCAGCAGCTCCCCGGCCGGGGGGCGGACTGAAGCTTTCTTT.